The 22 T cell receptor beta chains below all came from one sample that was sequenced in a study of Ad26.COV2.S vaccination and SARS-CoV-2 variants. The data were produced by immunoSEQ multiplex PCR, yet TCRdb's version contains in-frame clones alone and is incomplete. The data show 410,000 or so clones, approximately 92% seen once. Stated treatment: around 19 received Ad26.COV2.S at low or high dose, single or two shots; roughly 5 received placebo; per-sample allocation not given. It was on day 63 after the first vaccine or placebo injection that samples were taken. Specimen: peripheral blood, collected in a trial of Ad26.COV2.S vaccine versus placebo. The receptors come from a person between 18 and 65 years old who received the Ad26.COV2.S COVID-19 vaccine or a placebo.

The chain uses TRBV5-1 and TRBJ2-2, with TRBD2 identical over 7 bases. The junction had 9 bases not matched to a gene; V was cut back by 1 base and J by 6 bases. Germline loops: CDR1 SGHRS, CDR2 YFSETQ. This CDR3 is built from 16 residues. The CDR3 DNA follows: TGCGCCAGCAGCTTGACGGTCCCGGGGGGAGCCGGGGAGCTGTTTTTT. Encoded protein: CASSLTVPGGAGELFF.

V and J are TRBV10-1 and TRBJ2-2, with 8 bases matching TRBD2. Germline V lookup: CDR1 WNHNN, CDR2 SYGVQD (reference sequence). V gave up 8 bases and J gave up 6 bases; unmatched junction bases: 5. The CDR3 has 13 amino acids. DNA for the CDR3: TGCGCCAGCCGAAAGCGGGAGTCCGGGGAGCTGTTTTTT. Amino acids: CASRKRESGELFF.

In its sample, this clone was seen once. The CDR3 protein is CATKEQPNQPQHF. The CDR3 DNA sequence: TGTGCCACCAAGGAACAGCCGAATCAGCCCCAGCATTTT. The chain is built from TRBV19 and TRBJ1-5; D remains unclear. The CDR3 is 13 amino acids. Trimming removed 10 bases from V and 4 bases from J, with 14 bases in between. The germline CDR1 and CDR2 sequences are LNHDA and SQIVND (reference sequence).

V gene TRBV5-6 combines with J gene TRBJ1-3; weak D call: TRBD1 (5 bases). The CDR3 length is 17 residues. Per germline, CDR1 SGHDT and CDR2 YYEEEE. V was clipped by 2 bases and J by 0 bases, with 15 bases between them. CDR3 protein: CASSLGWTPSSGNTIYF. The DNA for the CDR3 is TGTGCCAGCAGCTTAGGGTGGACACCGAGCTCTGGAAACACCATATATTTT. The full variable domain, with the rest looked up from reference TRBV5-6 and TRBJ1-3, is DAGVTQSPTHLIKTRGQQVTLRCSPKSGHDTVSWYQQALGQGPQFIFQYYEEEERQRGNFPDRFSGHQFPNYSSELNVNALLLGDSALYLCASSLGWTPSSGNTIYFGEGSWLTVV.

The chain links TRBV29-1 to TRBJ2-2; D is possibly TRBD2 (7 bases). V was shortened by 3 bases and J by 6 bases, with 17 bases between the two germline ends. The germline gives CDR1 SQVTM, CDR2 ANQGSEA. The CDR3 runs 15 residues. The CDR3 region is CSVDGGQSRAGELFF. CDR3 DNA sequence: TGCAGCGTTGACGGGGGGCAAAGCAGGGCCGGGGAGCTGTTTTTT.

The chain recombines TRBV9 with TRBJ1-3, with D unclear. V gave up 4 bases and J gave up 1 base, with 12 bases separating them. Per germline, CDR1 SGDLS and CDR2 YYNGEE. The CDR3 length is 15 residues. Here the CDR3 DNA reads TGTGCCAGCAGCCCCTCTTGGGGTTCTGGAAACACCATATATTTT. It yields the protein CASSPSWGSGNTIYF.

V is TRBV7-2 and J is TRBJ2-3, with 8 bases lining up with TRBD2. The trim removed 5 bases at V and 7 bases at J, leaving 20 bases unmatched. The CDR3 has 18 residues. CDR1 and CDR2 (germline): SGHTA, FQGNSA. CDR3 residues: CASSPDPFLAGGQYTQYF. The CDR3 DNA is TGTGCCAGCAGCCCCGACCCGTTCTTGGCGGGAGGCCAATATACGCAGTATTTT.

The CDR3 nucleotides read TGTGCCAGCAGCTTTACTGACAGAGGGACCCAGTACTTC. Protein sequence: CASSFTDRGTQYF. The genes are TRBV7-2 and TRBJ2-5; possibly TRBD1 for D (5 bases). Germline loops: CDR1 SGHTA, CDR2 FQGNSA. This CDR3 region has 13 residues. V lost 3 bases to trimming and J lost 7 bases, with 12 bases between them.

This chain links TRBV27 with TRBJ2-1, with TRBD2 as a possible D gene (5 bases). Trimming removed 5 bases from V and 0 bases from J, with 17 bases in between. CDR1 is MNHEY and CDR2 is SMNVEV in the germline V gene (reference sequence). This CDR3 is built from 17 residues. Here the CDR3 DNA reads TGTGCCAGCAGTCAATGGGGAGCTTCGAGCTCCTACAATGAGCAGTTCTTC. Translated: CASSQWGASSSYNEQFF.

V and J are TRBV4-1 and TRBJ2-7, with D possibly being TRBD2 (5 bases). The length of the CDR3 is 15 residues. The V gene's germline CDR1 is MGHRA and CDR2 YSYEKL. V was pared by 0 bases and J by 2 bases, with 11 bases between. CDR3 loop: CASSQDESGPYEQYF. The CDR3, as DNA: TGCGCCAGCAGCCAAGATGAAAGCGGACCCTACGAGCAGTACTTC.

The table lists this clone with many counts. The V and J genes are TRBV3-1 (or the pseudogene TRBV3-2) and TRBJ1-1; D ambiguous. The CDR3 length is 14 residues. Germline assignment: CDR1 LGHDT and CDR2 YNNKEL (reference sequence). The ends were cut back, 11 bases at V and 6 bases at J, with 22 bases in the middle. CDR3 nucleotide sequence: TGTGCCGTCAGCCCCTCGATTGAGGTTCCTGAAGCTTTCTTT. It translates to CAVSPSIEVPEAFF.

The chain employs TRBV6-2 or TRBV6-3 and TRBJ1-2; D is unresolved. Trimming removed 4 bases from V and 8 bases from J, with 8 bases in between. From germline, CDR1 is MNHEY and CDR2 SVGEGT. CDR3 length equals 11 residues. CDR3 coding DNA: TGTGCCAGCAGTTTAGGTGGCGGCTACACCTTC. Translating gives CASSLGGGYTF.

This rearrangement joins TRBV9 to TRBJ2-3; D is possibly TRBD2 (6 bases). Germline CDR1 SGDLS, CDR2 YYNGEE. The CDR3 covers 15 residues. The ends were cut back, 3 bases at V and 1 base at J, with 12 bases in the middle. CDR3 DNA sequence: TGTGCCAGCAGCGGCGTGGGGGAGGGCACAGATACGCAGTATTTT. This gives the protein CASSGVGEGTDTQYF.

CDR3 sequence: CASSQDWGRDWEPETQYF. As DNA, the CDR3 is TGCGCCAGCAGCCAAGATTGGGGCCGGGACTGGGAGCCAGAGACCCAGTACTTC. The chain couples TRBV4-3 to TRBJ2-5, with a weak D call TRBD2 (6 bases). The germline V gene has CDR1 LGHNA and CDR2 YSLEER. The length of the CDR3 is 18 residues. Trimming removed 0 bases from V and 4 bases from J, with 21 bases in between.

The chain employs TRBV12-5 and TRBJ2-5, with 9 positions matching TRBD2. Per germline, CDR1 LGHNT and CDR2 FRNRAP. The CDR3 has 16 amino acids. The trim removed 3 bases at V and 2 bases at J, leaving 7 bases unmatched. As DNA, the CDR3 is TGTGCTAGTGGTTTTGGTAGCGGGAGTTGGCAAGAGACCCAGTACTTC. It is translated as CASGFGSGSWQETQYF.

CDR3 sequence: CASSYSAGYYGYTF. Written as DNA, the CDR3 is TGTGCCAGCAGTTACTCTGCAGGGTACTATGGCTACACCTTC. The chain recombines TRBV6-5 with TRBJ1-2; D is perhaps TRBD1 (5 bases). Germline CDR1 and CDR2: MNHEY and SVGAGI. The CDR3 runs 14 residues. Deletions cut 0 bases from V and 3 bases from J, with 8 bases between.

The chain employs TRBV19 and TRBJ2-4; D may be TRBD1 (7 bases). V shed 5 bases and J shed 1 base, with 18 bases lying between them. The CDR3 extends over 17 amino acids. The germline CDR1 and CDR2 sequences are LNHDA and SQIVND (reference sequence). In nucleotides, the CDR3 is TGTGCCAGTAGTCCGATCCAGGGGGGCAGGGCCAAAAACATTCAGTACTTC. Residues: CASSPIQGGRAKNIQYF. The whole variable domain, filled in from reference TRBV19 and TRBJ2-4, reads DGGITQSPKYLFRKEGQNVTLSCEQNLNHDAMYWYRQDPGQGLRLIYYSQIVNDFQKGDIAEGYSVSREKKESFPLTVTSAQKNPTAFYLCASSPIQGGRAKNIQYFGAGTRLSVL.

This clone occurred once. Written as DNA, the CDR3 is TGTGCCAGCACCTCCGCCTACGAGCAGTACTTC. Its protein is CASTSAYEQYF. This rearrangement joins TRBV11-2 to TRBJ2-7; the D is unclear. The V gene lost 7 bases and the J gene lost 2 bases, with 6 bases spanning the gap. This CDR3 spans 11 amino acids. Germline V CDR1 and CDR2: SGHAT, FQNNGV.

The V call is TRBV19, the J call TRBJ1-5; TRBD1 might be the D (5 bases). The CDR3 is 14 residues long. Germline CDR1 reads LNHDA; CDR2 reads SQIVND (reference sequence). Trimming shortened V by 6 bases and J by 5 bases, and 14 bases separated the two germline ends. The CDR3 reads CASRPTGTDQPQHF. As DNA, the CDR3 is TGTGCCAGTAGACCAACAGGCACAGATCAGCCCCAGCATTTT. The variable domain in full, completed from reference TRBV19 and TRBJ1-5, reads DGGITQSPKYLFRKEGQNVTLSCEQNLNHDAMYWYRQDPGQGLRLIYYSQIVNDFQKGDIAEGYSVSREKKESFPLTVTSAQKNPTAFYLCASRPTGTDQPQHFGDGTRLSIL.

This chain links TRBV30 with TRBJ1-1; tentatively, D is TRBD1 (5 bases). CDR1 GTSNPN and CDR2 SVGIG come from the germline V gene (reference sequence). V shed 5 bases and J shed 5 bases, with 12 bases lying between them. The CDR3 extends over 12 amino acids. The chain's CDR3 is CAWEEGRTEAFF. The CDR3, as DNA: TGTGCCTGGGAAGAGGGGCGGACTGAAGCTTTCTTT.

This clone is a singleton in its sample. This chain connects TRBV11-2 to TRBJ2-7; possibly TRBD1 for D (7 bases). Germline CDR1 and CDR2: SGHAT and FQNNGV. CDR3 length: 14 residues. Trimming took 5 bases from V and 2 from J, leaving 13 bases between them. CDR3: CASSEGAGPYEQYF. The CDR3 DNA reads TGTGCCAGCAGCGAGGGGGCGGGACCCTACGAGCAGTACTTC. The full variable domain, rest sourced from reference TRBV11-2 and TRBJ2-7, is EAGVAQSPRYKIIEKRQSVAFWCNPISGHATLYWYQQILGQGPKLLIQFQNNGVVDDSQLPKDRFSAERLKGVDSTLKIQPAKLEDSAVYLCASSEGAGPYEQYFGPGTRLTVT.

This chain links TRBV7-8 with TRBJ2-3; 7 bases fit TRBD2. CDR1 and CDR2 from the germline V gene are SGHVS and FQNEAQ. J was trimmed by 4 bases and V by 5 bases; bases with no gene match: 0. The CDR3 is 12 residues long. The CDR3: CASSRGADTQYF. Here the CDR3 DNA reads TGTGCCAGCAGCCGGGGGGCAGATACGCAGTATTTT.